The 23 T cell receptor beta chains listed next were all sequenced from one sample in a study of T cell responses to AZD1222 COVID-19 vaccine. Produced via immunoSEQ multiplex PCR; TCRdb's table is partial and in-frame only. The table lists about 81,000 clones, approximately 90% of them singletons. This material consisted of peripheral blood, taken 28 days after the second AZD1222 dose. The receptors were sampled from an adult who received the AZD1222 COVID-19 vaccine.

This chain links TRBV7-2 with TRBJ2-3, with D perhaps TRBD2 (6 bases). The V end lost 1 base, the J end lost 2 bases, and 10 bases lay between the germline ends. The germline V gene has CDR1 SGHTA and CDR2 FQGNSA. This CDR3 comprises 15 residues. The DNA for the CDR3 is TGTGCCAGCAGCTTAGTGGCGGGGACCACAGATACGCAGTATTTT. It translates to CASSLVAGTTDTQYF.

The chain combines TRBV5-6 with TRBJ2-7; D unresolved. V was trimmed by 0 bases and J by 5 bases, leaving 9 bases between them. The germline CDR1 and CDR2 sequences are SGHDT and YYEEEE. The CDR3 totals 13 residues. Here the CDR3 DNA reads TGTGCCAGCAGCTTGGCCTCGTCCCACGAGCAGTACTTC. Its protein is CASSLASSHEQYF.

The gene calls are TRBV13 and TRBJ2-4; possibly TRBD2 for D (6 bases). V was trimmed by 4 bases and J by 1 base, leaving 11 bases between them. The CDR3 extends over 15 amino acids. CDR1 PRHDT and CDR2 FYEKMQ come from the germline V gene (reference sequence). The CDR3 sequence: CASSSGDAAKNIQYF. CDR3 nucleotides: TGTGCCAGCAGCTCGGGGGATGCGGCCAAAAACATTCAGTACTTC.

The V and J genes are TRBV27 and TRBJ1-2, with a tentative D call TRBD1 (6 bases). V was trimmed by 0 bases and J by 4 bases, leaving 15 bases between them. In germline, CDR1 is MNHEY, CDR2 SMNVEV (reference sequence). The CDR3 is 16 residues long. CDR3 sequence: CASSLSRGAPGYGYTF. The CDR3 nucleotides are TGTGCCAGCAGTTTATCGAGGGGGGCGCCAGGCTATGGCTACACCTTC.

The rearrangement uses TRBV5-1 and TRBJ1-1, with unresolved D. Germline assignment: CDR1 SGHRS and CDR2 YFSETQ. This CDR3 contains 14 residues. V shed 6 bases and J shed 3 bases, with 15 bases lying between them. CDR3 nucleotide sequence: TGCGCCAGCAACCACCTAAGTGGGGACACTGAAGCTTTCTTT. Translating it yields CASNHLSGDTEAFF.

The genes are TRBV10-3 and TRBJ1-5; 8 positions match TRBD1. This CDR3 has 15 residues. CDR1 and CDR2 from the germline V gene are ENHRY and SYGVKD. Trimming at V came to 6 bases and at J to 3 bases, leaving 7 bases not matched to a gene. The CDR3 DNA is TGTGCCATCAGCGACCCGGGACAGGACAATCAGCCCCAGCATTTT. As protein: CAISDPGQDNQPQHF.

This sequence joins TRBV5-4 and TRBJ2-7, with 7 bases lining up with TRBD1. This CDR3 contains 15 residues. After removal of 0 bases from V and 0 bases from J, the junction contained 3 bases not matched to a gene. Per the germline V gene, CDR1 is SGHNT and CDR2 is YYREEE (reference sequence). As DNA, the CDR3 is TGTGCCAGCAGCTTGGAAGGGACAGCCTCCTACGAGCAGTACTTC. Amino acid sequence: CASSLEGTASYEQYF.

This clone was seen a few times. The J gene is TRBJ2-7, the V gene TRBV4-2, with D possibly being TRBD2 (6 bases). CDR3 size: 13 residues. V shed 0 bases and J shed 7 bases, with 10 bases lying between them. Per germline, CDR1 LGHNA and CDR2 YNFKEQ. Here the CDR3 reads CASSQDGLAEQYF. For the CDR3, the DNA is TGTGCCAGCAGCCAAGATGGGCTAGCGGAGCAGTACTTC.

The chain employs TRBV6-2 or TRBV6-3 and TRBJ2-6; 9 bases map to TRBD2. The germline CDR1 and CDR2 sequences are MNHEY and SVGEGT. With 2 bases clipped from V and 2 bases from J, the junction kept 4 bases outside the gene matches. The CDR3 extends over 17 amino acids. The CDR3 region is CASSYQREAAGANVLTF. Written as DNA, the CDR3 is TGTGCCAGCAGTTACCAGCGGGAGGCGGCTGGGGCCAACGTCCTGACTTTC.

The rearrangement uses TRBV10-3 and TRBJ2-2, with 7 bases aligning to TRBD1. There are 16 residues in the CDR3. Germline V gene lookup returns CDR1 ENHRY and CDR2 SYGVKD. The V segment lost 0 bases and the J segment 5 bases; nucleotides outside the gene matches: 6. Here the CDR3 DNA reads TGTGCCATCAGTGAGTCGAGGATGACAGGGACCGGGGAGCTGTTTTTT. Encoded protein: CAISESRMTGTGELFF.

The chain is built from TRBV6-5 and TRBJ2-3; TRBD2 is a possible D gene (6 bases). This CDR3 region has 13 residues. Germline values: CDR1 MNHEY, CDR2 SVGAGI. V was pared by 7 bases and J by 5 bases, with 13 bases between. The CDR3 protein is CASMGGGIDTQYF. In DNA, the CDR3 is TGTGCCAGCATGGGGGGAGGCATAGATACGCAGTATTTT.

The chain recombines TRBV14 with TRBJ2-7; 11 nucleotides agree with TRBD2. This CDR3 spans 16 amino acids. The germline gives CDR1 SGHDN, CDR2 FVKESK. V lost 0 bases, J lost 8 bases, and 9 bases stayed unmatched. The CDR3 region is CASSQEETSGTAQQYF. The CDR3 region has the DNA TGTGCCAGCAGCCAAGAAGAGACTAGCGGGACGGCGCAGCAGTACTTC.

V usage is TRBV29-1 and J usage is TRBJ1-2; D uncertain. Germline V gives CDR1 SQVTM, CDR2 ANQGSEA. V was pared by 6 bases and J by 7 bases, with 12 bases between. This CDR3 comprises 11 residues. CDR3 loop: CSVGKGSGYTF. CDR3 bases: TGCAGCGTCGGGAAAGGGTCTGGCTACACCTTC.

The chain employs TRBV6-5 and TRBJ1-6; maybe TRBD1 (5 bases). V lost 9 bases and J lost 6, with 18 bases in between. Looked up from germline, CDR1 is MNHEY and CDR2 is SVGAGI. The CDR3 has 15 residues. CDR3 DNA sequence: TGTGCCAGTACAGTGCAAGGGGTCGGTAATTCACCCCTCCACTTT. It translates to CASTVQGVGNSPLHF.

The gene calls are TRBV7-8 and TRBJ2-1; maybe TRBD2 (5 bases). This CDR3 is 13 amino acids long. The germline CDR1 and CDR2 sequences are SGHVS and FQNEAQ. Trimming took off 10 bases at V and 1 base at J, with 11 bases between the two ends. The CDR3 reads CATRGGSYNEQFF. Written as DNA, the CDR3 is TGTGCCACCCGGGGTGGGTCCTACAATGAGCAGTTCTTC.

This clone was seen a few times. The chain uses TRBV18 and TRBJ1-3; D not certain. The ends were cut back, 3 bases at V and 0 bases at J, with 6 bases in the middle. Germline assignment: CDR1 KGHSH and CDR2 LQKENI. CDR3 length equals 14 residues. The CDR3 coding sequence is TGTGCCAGCTCACCGTATAGCTCTGGAAACACCATATATTTT. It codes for CASSPYSSGNTIYF.

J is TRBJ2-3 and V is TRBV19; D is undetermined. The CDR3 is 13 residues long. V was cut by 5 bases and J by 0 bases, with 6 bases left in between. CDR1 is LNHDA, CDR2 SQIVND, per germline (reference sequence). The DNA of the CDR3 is TGTGCCAGTAGTTTGGGTAGCACAGATACGCAGTATTTT. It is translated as CASSLGSTDTQYF.

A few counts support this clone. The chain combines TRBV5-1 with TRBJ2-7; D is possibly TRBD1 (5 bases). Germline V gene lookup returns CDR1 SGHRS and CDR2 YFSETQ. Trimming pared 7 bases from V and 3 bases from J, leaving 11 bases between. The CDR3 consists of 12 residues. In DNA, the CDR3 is TGCGCCAGCGGCCTGGACAACTACGAGCAGTACTTC. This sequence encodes CASGLDNYEQYF.

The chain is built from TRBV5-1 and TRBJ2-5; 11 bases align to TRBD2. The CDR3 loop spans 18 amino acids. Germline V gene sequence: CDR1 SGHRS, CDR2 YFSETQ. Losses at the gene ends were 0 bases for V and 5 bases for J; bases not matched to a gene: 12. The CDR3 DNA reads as TGCGCCAGCAGCTTGGGGGTTGTCCTAGCGGGAGGCCCCGAGACCCAGTACTTC. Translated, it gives CASSLGVVLAGGPETQYF.

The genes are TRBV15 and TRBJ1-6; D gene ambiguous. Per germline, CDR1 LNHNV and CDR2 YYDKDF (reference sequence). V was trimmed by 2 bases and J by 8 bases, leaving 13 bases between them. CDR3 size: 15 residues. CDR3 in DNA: TGTGCCACCAGCAGATCGCGGGATCCCCATTCACCCCTCCACTTT. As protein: CATSRSRDPHSPLHF.

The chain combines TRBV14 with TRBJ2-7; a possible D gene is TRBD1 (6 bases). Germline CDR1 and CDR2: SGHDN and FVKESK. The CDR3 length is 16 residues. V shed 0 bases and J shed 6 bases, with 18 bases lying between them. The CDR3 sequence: CASSQERGQYVPEQYF. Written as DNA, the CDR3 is TGTGCCAGCAGCCAAGAGAGGGGACAATACGTCCCCGAGCAGTACTTC.

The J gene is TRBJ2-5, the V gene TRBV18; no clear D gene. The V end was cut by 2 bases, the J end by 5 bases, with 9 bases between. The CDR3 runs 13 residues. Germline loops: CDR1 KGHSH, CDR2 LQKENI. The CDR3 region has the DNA TGTGCCAGCTCACCAAAGAATATGGAGACCCAGTACTTC. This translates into CASSPKNMETQYF. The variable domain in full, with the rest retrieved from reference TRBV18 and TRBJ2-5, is NAGVMQNPRHLVRRRGQEARLRCSPMKGHSHVYWYRQLPEEGLKFMVYLQKENIIDESGMPKERFSAEFPKEGPSILRIQQVVRGDSAAYFCASSPKNMETQYFGPGTRLLVL.

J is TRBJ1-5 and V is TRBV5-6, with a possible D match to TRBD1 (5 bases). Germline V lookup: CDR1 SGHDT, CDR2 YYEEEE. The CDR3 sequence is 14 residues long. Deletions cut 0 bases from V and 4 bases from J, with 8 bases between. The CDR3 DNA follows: TGTGCCAGCAGCTTGGGACAGCTGAATCAGCCCCAGCATTTT. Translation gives CASSLGQLNQPQHF. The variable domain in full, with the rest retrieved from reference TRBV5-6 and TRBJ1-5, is DAGVTQSPTHLIKTRGQQVTLRCSPKSGHDTVSWYQQALGQGPQFIFQYYEEEERQRGNFPDRFSGHQFPNYSSELNVNALLLGDSALYLCASSLGQLNQPQHFGDGTRLSIL.